This T cell receptor (beta chain) was sequenced in a study of blood T cells in healthy people across ages (dated by TCRdb to between 2014 and 2016). Looking at the study overall: In model experiments, template switching captured roughly one uniquely barcoded TCR beta cDNA molecule for every two T cells. Age-related changes in TCR beta repertoire diversity were measured in the study by deep sequencing normalized with unique cDNA molecular identifiers. Donors were grouped into four age groups: young (average 16 years), middle-aged (under 40), aged (roughly 62) and long-lived (approximately 81). Donors of different ages were randomly distributed across sequencing lanes to avoid experimental bias. Using the same blood draw, the study looked at two additional independent replicas of 1 million unique cDNA reads for two donors, one aged 18 to 30 and the other aged 80 or older.

The table lists this clonotype with many counts. No antigen is known for it. Base qualities were left out, and no much larger clone turns up one base away. Summary of the overall study and its limitations: Estimates of total diversity from one million sequenced T cells were regarded as lower bounds and underestimates. Compared with the aged group, more naive CD4+ T cells, fewer expanded clones and increased TCR diversity were shown by the long-lived group, suggesting age selection. Observed TCR beta diversity per million T cells fell roughly linearly with age, and a significant reduction was already apparent by age around 40. A strong correlation was found between observed TCR beta diversity and the percentage of naive T cells measured by flow cytometry. Bulk unsorted PBMC profiling prevented conclusive comparison of naive and antigen-experienced compartments. Donor CMV infection status was unknown, potentially confounding age-related changes in expanded clonotypes.

The library came from 5' RACE. Sequencing used an Illumina HiSeq 2500. The second PCR ran for about 6 to 11 cycles and used a J-beta primer mix along with a sample-barcoded 5' primer. Each TCR beta cDNA molecule received a unique molecular identifier from a template-switch 5' adaptor carrying 12 random nucleotides. Each sample yielded at least 2.5 million CDR3-containing paired-end reads. The Mint cDNA synthesis kit, primed by a TRBC-specific oligonucleotide, was used to synthesize first-strand cDNA from all RNA. Following uracil-DNA glycosylase treatment, all cDNA underwent a first 18-cycle PCR with the universal primers M1SS and BC2_uni_R. The paper's processing steps were these. For normalization, 1 million high-quality reads, each with a distinct molecular identifier, were randomly selected from each sample. Reads with shared molecular identifiers were discarded instead of being binned into consensus sequences. CDR3 identification, clonotype clustering and error correction used MiTCR with a Q25 quality threshold and the strictest error-elimination algorithm. A nonparametric unseen species model with Euler transformation was used to estimate lower-bound total TCR beta diversity. TCRdb itself trimmed the public reads at Q25 with fastp, ran MiXCR and retained productive beta chains. Rows with a matching CDR3 protein are joined into one entry that keeps the most common DNA and genes. These V and J calls derive from TCRdb rather than the authors' analysis. The sample table contains 800,000 to 950,000 distinct CDR3 sequences; only one count was recorded for 36% of them. Clones ranked in the top ten supply 13% of the sample.

The CDR3 starts with the cysteine, ends with the phenylalanine, and has 14 residues. Kept here is only the CDR3 DNA, which spans 42 bases and is read in frame from base 1. CDR1 and CDR2 (MGHRA, YSYEKL) derive from the germline V gene. Trimming removed 4 bases from V and 0 bases from J, leaving 7 bases between the germline ends. Donors were a few dozen systemically healthy Caucasian individuals from Russia aged roughly 6 to 90 years. Each donor gave around 9.9 milliliters of peripheral blood, collected into EDTA-treated Vacutainer tubes. PBMCs were isolated by Ficoll-Paque density-gradient centrifugation, with at least 7 million obtained per sample. Total RNA, at least 5.5 micrograms per sample, was extracted from PBMCs with Trizol reagent. The percentages of naive CD45RAhigh/CD27high T cells were determined by flow cytometry on a PBMC aliquot from every donor.

The sequence was obtained from a man aged 18 to 29 in good health. The receptor chain draws on TRBV4-1 and TRBJ2-1, with no reliable assignment of the D segment. Sequenced: blood. The DNA reads as follows: TGCGCCAGCAGCCCCCCAAGCTCCTACAATGAGCAGTTCTTC. This yields the protein CASSPPSSYNEQFF.